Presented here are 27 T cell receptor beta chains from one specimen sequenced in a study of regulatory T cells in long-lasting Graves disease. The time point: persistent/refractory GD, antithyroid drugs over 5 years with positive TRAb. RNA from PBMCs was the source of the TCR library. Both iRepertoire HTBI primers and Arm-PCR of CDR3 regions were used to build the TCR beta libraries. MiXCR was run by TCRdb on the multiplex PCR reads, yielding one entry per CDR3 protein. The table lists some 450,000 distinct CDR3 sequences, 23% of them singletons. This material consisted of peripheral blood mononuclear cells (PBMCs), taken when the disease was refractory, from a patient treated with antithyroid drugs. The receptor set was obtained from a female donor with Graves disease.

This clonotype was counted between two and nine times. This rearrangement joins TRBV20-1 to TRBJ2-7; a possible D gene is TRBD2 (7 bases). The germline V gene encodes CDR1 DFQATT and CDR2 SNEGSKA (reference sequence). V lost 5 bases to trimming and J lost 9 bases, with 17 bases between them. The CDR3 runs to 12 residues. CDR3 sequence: CSALARGGGQYF. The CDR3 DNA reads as TGCAGTGCTCTCGCCAGGGGCGGGGGGCAGTACTTC.

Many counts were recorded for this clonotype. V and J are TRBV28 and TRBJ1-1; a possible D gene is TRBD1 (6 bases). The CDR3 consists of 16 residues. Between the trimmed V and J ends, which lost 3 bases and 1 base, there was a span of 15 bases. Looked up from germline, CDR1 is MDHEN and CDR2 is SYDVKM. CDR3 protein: CASSFPAGHANTEAFF. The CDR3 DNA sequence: TGTGCCAGCAGTTTTCCGGCGGGACACGCGAACACTGAAGCTTTCTTT.

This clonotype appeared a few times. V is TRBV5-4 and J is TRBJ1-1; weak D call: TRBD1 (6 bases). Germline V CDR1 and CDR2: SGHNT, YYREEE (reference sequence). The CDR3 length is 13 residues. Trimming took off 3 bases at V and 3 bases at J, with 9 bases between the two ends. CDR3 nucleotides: TGTGCCAGCAGCTCAGGGGAGTACACTGAAGCTTTCTTT. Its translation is CASSSGEYTEAFF.

The CDR3 sequence is CASSPALGLGSGNTIYF. CDR3 DNA sequence: TGTGCCAGCAGTCCTGCTCTTGGACTCGGCTCTGGAAACACCATATATTTT. The chain uses TRBV27 and TRBJ1-3; D not resolved. V lost 5 bases, J lost 0 bases, and 17 bases lay in between. Germline CDR1 reads MNHEY; CDR2 reads SMNVEV (reference sequence). This CDR3 comprises 17 residues.

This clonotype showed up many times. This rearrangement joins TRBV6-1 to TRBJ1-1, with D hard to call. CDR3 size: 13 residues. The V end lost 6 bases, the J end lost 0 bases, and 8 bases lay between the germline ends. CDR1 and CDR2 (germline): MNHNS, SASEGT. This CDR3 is CASRDGMNTEAFF. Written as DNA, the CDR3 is TGTGCCAGCAGGGACGGAATGAACACTGAAGCTTTCTTT.

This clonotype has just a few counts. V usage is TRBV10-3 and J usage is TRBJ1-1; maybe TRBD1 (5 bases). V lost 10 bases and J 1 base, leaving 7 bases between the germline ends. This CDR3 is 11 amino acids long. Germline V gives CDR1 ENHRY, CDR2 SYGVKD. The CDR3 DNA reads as TGTGCCACGACAGCGAACACTGAAGCTTTCTTT. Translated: CATTANTEAFF.

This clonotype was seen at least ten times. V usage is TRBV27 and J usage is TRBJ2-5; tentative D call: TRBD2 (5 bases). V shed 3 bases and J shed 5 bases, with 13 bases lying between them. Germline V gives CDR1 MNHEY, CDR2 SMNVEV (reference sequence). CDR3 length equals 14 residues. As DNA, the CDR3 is TGTGCCAGCAGTTTTGGTGGGAGTTGGGAGACCCAGTACTTC. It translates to CASSFGGSWETQYF.

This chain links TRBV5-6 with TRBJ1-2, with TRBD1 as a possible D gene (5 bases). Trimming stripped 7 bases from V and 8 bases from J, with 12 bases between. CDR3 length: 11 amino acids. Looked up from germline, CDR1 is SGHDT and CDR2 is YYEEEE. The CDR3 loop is CASGSRGGYTF. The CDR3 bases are TGTGCCAGCGGTAGTAGGGGAGGCTACACCTTC.

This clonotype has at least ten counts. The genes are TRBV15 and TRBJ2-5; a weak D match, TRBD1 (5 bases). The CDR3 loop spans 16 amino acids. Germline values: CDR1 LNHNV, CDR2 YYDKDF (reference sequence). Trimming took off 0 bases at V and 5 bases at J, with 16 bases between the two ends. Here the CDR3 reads CATSRDRQGPYETQYF. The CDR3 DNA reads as TGTGCCACCAGCAGAGATCGGCAGGGTCCATACGAGACCCAGTACTTC.

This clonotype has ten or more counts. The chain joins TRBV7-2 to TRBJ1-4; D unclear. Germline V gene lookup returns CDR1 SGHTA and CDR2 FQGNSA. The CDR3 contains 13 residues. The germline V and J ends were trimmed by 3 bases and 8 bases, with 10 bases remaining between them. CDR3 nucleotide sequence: TGTGCCAGCAGCTTCACGGGGAGGGAAAAACTGTTTTTT. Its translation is CASSFTGREKLFF. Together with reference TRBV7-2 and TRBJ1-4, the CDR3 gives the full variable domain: GAGVSQSPSNKVTEKGKDVELRCDPISGHTALYWYRQSLGQGLEFLIYFQGNSAPDKSGLPSDRFSAERTGGSVSTLTIQRTQQEDSAVYLCASSFTGREKLFFGSGTQLSVL.

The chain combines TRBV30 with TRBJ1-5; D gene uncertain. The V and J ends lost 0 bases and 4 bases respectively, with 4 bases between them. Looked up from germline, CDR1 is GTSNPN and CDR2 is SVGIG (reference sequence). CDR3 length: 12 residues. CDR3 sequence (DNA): TGTGCCTGGAGTGTACCAAATCAGCCCCAGCATTTT. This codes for CAWSVPNQPQHF.

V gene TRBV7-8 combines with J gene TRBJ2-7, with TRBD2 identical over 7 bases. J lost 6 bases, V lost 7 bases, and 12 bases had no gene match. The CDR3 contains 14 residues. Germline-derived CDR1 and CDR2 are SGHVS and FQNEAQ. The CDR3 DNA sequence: TGTGCCAGCACCGAGGGCGGGAGACTCGGCGAGCAGTACTTC. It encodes CASTEGGRLGEQYF. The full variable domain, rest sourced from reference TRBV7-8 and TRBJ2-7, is GAGVSQSPRYKVAKRGQDVALRCDPISGHVSLFWYQQALGQGPEFLTYFQNEAQLDKSGLPSDRFFAERPEGSVSTLKIQRTQQEDSAVYLCASTEGGRLGEQYFGPGTRLTVT.

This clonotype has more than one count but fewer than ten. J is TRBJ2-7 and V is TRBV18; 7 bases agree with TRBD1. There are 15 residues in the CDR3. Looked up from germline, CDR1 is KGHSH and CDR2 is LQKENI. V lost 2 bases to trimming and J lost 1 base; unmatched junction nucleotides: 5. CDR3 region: CASSPGQGDSYEQYF. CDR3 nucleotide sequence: TGTGCCAGCTCACCAGGGCAGGGGGATTCCTACGAGCAGTACTTC.

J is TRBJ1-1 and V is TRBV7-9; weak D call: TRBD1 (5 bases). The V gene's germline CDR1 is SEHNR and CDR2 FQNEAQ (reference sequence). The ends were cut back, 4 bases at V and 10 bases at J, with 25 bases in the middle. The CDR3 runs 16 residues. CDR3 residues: CASSSEGWGTDKGAFF. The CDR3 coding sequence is TGTGCCAGCAGCTCCGAGGGGTGGGGGACGGACAAGGGAGCTTTCTTT.

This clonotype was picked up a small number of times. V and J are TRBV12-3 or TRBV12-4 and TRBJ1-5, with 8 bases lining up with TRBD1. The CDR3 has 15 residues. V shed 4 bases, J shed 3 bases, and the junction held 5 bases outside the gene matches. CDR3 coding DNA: TGTGCCAGCAGTTGGGACAGGCTTATCAATCAGCCCCAGCATTTT. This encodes CASSWDRLINQPQHF.

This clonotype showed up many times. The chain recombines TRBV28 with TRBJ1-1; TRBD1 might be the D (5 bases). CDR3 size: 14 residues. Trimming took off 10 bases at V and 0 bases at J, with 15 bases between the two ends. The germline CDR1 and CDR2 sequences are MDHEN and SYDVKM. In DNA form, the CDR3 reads TGTGCCATCAGGGCACCAGGGATGAACACTGAAGCTTTCTTT. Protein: CAIRAPGMNTEAFF. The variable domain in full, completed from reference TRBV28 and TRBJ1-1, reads DVKVTQSSRYLVKRTGEKVFLECVQDMDHENMFWYRQDPGLGLRLIYFSYDVKMKEKGDIPEGYSVSREKKERFSLILESASTNQTSMYLCAIRAPGMNTEAFFGQGTRLTVV.

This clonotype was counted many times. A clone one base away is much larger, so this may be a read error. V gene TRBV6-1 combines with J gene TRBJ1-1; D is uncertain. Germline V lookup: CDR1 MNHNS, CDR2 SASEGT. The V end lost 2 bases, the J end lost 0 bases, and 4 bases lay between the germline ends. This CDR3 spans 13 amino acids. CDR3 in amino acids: CASSETLNTEAFF. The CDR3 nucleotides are TGTGCCAGCAGTGAAACACTGAACACTGAAGCTTTCTTT.

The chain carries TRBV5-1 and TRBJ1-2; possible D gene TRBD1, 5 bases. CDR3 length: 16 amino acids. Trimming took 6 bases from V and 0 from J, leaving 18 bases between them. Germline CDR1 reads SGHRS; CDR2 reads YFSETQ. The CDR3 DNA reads TGCGCCAGCACCCAATCCGGAGGGACCTCTAACTATGGCTACACCTTC. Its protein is CASTQSGGTSNYGYTF.

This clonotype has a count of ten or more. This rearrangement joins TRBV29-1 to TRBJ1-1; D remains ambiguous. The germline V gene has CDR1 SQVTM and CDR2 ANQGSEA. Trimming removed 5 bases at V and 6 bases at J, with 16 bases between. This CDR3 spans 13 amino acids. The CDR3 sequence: CSVLEPVVSEAFF. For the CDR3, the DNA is TGCAGCGTTCTTGAGCCGGTCGTTTCTGAAGCTTTCTTT. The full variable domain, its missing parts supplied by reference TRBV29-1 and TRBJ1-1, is SAVISQKPSRDICQRGTSLTIQCQVDSQVTMMFWYRQQPGQSLTLIATANQGSEATYESGFVIDKFPISRPNLTFSTLTVSNMSPEDSSIYLCSVLEPVVSEAFFGQGTRLTVV.

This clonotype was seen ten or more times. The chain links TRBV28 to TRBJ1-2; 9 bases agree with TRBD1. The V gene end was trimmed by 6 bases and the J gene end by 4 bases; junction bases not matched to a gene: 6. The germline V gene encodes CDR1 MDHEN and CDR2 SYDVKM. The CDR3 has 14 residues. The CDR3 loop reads CASSLGTGSYGYTF. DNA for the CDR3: TGTGCCAGCAGCTTGGGGACAGGGTCCTATGGCTACACCTTC.

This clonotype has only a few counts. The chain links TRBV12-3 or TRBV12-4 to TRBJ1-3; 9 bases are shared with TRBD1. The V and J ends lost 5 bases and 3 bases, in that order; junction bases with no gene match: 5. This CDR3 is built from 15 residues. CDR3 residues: CASSETGGSGNTIYF. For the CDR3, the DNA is TGTGCCAGCAGTGAAACAGGGGGCAGTGGAAACACCATATATTTT.

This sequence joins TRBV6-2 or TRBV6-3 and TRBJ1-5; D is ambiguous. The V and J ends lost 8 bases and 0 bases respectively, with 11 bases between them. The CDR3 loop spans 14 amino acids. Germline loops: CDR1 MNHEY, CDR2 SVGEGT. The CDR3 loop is CASSKLSSNQPQHF. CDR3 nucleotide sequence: TGTGCCAGCTCGAAGTTGTCTAGCAATCAGCCCCAGCATTTT.

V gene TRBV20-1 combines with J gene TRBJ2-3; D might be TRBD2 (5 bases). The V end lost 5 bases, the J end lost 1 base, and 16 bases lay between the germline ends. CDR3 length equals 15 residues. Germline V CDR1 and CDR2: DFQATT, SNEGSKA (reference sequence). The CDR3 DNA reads TGCAGTGCTCCCATTAGGAAGAGGGGCACAGATACGCAGTATTTT. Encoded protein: CSAPIRKRGTDTQYF.

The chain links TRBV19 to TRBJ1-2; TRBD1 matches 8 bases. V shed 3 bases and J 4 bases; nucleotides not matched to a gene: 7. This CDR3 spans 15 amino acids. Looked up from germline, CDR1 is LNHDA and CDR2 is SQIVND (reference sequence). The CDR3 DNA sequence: TGTGCCAGTAGTATGGGCCAGGGGGCCTCCTATGGCTACACCTTC. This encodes CASSMGQGASYGYTF.

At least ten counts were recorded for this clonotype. This CDR3 reads CASTNVPRGGSNQPQHF. CDR3 coding DNA: TGTGCCAGCACCAACGTCCCAAGGGGTGGGTCCAATCAGCCCCAGCATTTT. The chain carries TRBV6-1 and TRBJ1-5, with D possibly matching TRBD1 (5 bases). Germline-derived CDR1 and CDR2 are MNHNS and SASEGT. This CDR3 is built from 17 residues. V lost 7 bases to trimming and J lost 3 bases, with 22 bases between them.

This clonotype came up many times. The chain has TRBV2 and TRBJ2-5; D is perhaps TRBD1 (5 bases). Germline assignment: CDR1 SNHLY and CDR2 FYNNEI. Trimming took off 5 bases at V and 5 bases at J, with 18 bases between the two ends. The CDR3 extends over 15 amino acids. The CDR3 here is CASSPAGPKGETQYF. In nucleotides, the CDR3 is TGTGCCAGCAGTCCCGCCGGGCCTAAGGGGGAGACCCAGTACTTC.

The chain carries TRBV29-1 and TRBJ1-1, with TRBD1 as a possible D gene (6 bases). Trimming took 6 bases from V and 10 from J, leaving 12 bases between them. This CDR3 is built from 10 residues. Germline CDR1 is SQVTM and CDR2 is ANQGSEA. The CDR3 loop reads CSVRGAVAFF. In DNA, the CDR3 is TGCAGCGTGCGGGGGGCTGTAGCTTTCTTT.